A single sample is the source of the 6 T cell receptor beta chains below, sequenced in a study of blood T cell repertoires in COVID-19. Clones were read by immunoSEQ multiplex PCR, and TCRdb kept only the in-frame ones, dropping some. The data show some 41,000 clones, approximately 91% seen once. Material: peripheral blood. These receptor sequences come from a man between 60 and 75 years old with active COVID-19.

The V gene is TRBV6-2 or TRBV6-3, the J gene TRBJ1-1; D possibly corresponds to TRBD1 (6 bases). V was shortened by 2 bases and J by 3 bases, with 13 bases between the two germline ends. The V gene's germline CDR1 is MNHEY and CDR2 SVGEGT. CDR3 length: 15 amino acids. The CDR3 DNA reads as TGTGCCAGCAGTTACCTCAGGGGTGGGGACACTGAAGCTTTCTTT. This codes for CASSYLRGGDTEAFF.

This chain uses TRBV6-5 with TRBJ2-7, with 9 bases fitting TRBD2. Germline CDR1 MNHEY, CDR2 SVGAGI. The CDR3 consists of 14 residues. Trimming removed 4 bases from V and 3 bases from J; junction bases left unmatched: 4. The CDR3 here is CASSLAGGNYEQYF. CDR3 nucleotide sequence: TGTGCCAGCAGTTTGGCGGGAGGGAACTACGAGCAGTACTTC.

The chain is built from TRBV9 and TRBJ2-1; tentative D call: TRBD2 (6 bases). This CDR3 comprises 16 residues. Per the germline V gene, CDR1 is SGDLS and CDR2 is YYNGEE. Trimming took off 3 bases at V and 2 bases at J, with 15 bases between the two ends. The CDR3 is CASSETSGLPYNEQFF. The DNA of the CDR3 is TGTGCCAGCAGCGAGACTTCGGGACTCCCCTACAATGAGCAGTTCTTC.

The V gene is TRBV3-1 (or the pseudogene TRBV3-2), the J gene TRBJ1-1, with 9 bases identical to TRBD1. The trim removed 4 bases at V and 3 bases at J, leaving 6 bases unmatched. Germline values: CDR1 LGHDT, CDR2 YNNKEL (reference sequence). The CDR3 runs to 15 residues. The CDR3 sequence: CASSPRTGEDTEAFF. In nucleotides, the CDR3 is TGTGCCAGCAGCCCCCGGACAGGGGAGGACACTGAAGCTTTCTTT.

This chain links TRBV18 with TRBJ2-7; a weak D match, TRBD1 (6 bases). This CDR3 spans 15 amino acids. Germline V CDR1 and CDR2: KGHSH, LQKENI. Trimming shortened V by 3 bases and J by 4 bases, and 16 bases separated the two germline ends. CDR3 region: CASSPAAARGYEQYF. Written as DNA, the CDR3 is TGTGCCAGCTCACCTGCGGCCGCCAGGGGATACGAGCAGTACTTC. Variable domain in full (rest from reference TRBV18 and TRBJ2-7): NAGVMQNPRHLVRRRGQEARLRCSPMKGHSHVYWYRQLPEEGLKFMVYLQKENIIDESGMPKERFSAEFPKEGPSILRIQQVVRGDSAAYFCASSPAAARGYEQYFGPGTRLTVT.

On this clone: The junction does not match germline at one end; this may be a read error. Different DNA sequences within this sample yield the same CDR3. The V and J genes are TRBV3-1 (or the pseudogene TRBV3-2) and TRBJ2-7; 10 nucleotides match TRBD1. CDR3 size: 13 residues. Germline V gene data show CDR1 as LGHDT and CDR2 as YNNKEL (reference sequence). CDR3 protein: CASSQIRDRGQYF. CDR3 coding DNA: TGCGCCAGCAGCCAAATCCGGGACAGGGGTCAGTACTTC.